One and the same sample provided the 16 T cell receptor beta chains below, sequenced in a study of T-cell memory formation after mild COVID-19. TCRdb recomputed calls from the 5' RACE reads with MiXCR, one row per CDR3 protein. The sample has under 600,000 distinct CDR3 sequences; roughly 22% are singletons. The sample was PBMCs or a T cell subset sorted from them (not recorded which). The source is an adult woman who had mild COVID-19 (a few samples of this study predate the infection). Cell type and time point are not known.

This chain's CDR3 is CASSFRGFSYNEQFF. The DNA of the CDR3 is TGTGCCAGCAGCTTTCGGGGCTTCAGCTACAATGAGCAGTTCTTC. The chain couples TRBV11-2 to TRBJ2-1; D is possibly TRBD1 or TRBD2 (5 bases each). Deletions cut 3 bases from V and 3 bases from J, with 12 bases between. The CDR3 is 15 amino acids. From germline, CDR1 is SGHAT and CDR2 FQNNGV.

This clonotype was recorded many times. The V gene is TRBV19, the J gene TRBJ1-5; 8 bases align to TRBD1. Germline V gives CDR1 LNHDA, CDR2 SQIVND (reference sequence). Trimming at V came to 5 bases and at J to 7 bases, leaving 10 bases not matched to a gene. This CDR3 comprises 15 residues. Here the CDR3 DNA reads TGTGCCAGTAGTCCTCATACAGGGGGAAACCAGCCCCAGCATTTT. Amino acid sequence: CASSPHTGGNQPQHF.

V is TRBV5-8 and J is TRBJ2-7, with D possibly matching TRBD1 (6 bases). The V end lost 2 bases, the J end lost 7 bases, and 16 bases lay between the germline ends. CDR1 and CDR2 from the germline V gene are SGHTS and YDEGEE. The CDR3 is 14 residues long. CDR3 in amino acids: CASSFLQGREEQYF. CDR3 DNA sequence: TGTGCCAGCAGCTTTTTACAGGGTCGCGAGGAGCAGTACTTC.

This clonotype was detected a few times. The chain recombines TRBV30 with TRBJ2-5, with unresolved D. Trimming left V 0 bases short and J 1 base short, with 3 bases between. CDR1 GTSNPN and CDR2 SVGIG come from the germline V gene (reference sequence). The CDR3 is made up of 12 amino acids. The CDR3 nucleotides are TGTGCCTGGAGTGTGACCCAAGAGACCCAGTACTTC. It translates to CAWSVTQETQYF. The entire variable domain, with the rest obtained from reference TRBV30 and TRBJ2-5, is as follows: SQTIHQWPATLVQPVGSPLSLECTVEGTSNPNLYWYRQAAGRGLQLLFYSVGIGQISSEVPQNLSASRPQDRQFILSSKKLLLSDSGFYLCAWSVTQETQYFGPGTRLLVL.

This clonotype was found a few times. CDR3 region: CASSLFGAGNTGELFF. CDR3 bases: TGTGCCAGCAGCTTATTTGGGGCAGGGAACACCGGGGAGCTGTTTTTT. The V and J genes are TRBV11-2 and TRBJ2-2; weak D call: TRBD1 (5 bases). The V gene's germline CDR1 is SGHAT and CDR2 FQNNGV. This CDR3 is 16 amino acids long. The V and J ends lost 2 bases and 1 base respectively, with 11 bases between them.

Only a few counts were recorded for this clonotype. The V and J genes are TRBV11-3 and TRBJ1-2; D is possibly TRBD1 (5 bases). Trimming cost V 5 bases and J 4 bases, with 11 bases left between them. Germline CDR1 SGHNT, CDR2 YENEEA. The CDR3 is 13 amino acids. Written as DNA, the CDR3 is TGTGCCAGCAGCCCGGGGACCATCTATGGCTACACCTTC. It codes for CASSPGTIYGYTF.

This clonotype showed up just a few times. The chain is built from TRBV14 and TRBJ2-7, with D hard to call. The CDR3 extends over 13 amino acids. Germline V gene sequence: CDR1 SGHDN, CDR2 FVKESK. Trimming removed 1 base at V and 6 bases at J, with 10 bases between. CDR3 sequence (DNA): TGTGCCAGCAGCCAAGCCCGCAGTGGCGAGCAGTACTTC. Amino acids: CASSQARSGEQYF.

The J gene is TRBJ2-5, the V gene TRBV20-1; D unclear. The CDR3 contains 12 residues. Germline loops: CDR1 DFQATT, CDR2 SNEGSKA (reference sequence). The V end lost 5 bases, the J end lost 0 bases, and 7 bases lay between the germline ends. CDR3 coding DNA: TGCAGTGCTCCCGTGTACCAAGAGACCCAGTACTTC. Amino acid sequence: CSAPVYQETQYF.

This clonotype was counted between two and nine times. The V call is TRBV7-2, the J call TRBJ2-7; D gene ambiguous. Between the trimmed V and J ends, which lost 1 base and 5 bases, there was a span of 12 bases. Germline V lookup: CDR1 SGHTA, CDR2 FQGNSA. This CDR3 is built from 14 residues. CDR3 sequence: CASSLERLWDEQYF. CDR3 nucleotide sequence: TGTGCCAGCAGCTTAGAGAGGCTATGGGACGAGCAGTACTTC.

This clonotype has a handful of counts. This chain links TRBV6-5 with TRBJ2-1; 11 bases align to TRBD2. With V trimmed by 4 bases and J by 4 bases, 6 bases remained unmatched. This CDR3 is built from 16 residues. Germline-derived CDR1 and CDR2 are MNHEY and SVGAGI. The DNA for the CDR3 is TGTGCCAGCAGTTCCCGACTAGCGGGACCTTACAATGAGCAGTTCTTC. It translates to CASSSRLAGPYNEQFF.

This clonotype was detected many times. The gene calls are TRBV20-1 and TRBJ1-5, with D unclear. Trimming left V 1 base short and J 6 bases short, with 13 bases between. This CDR3 has 14 residues. CDR1 and CDR2 from the germline V gene are DFQATT and SNEGSKA (reference sequence). For the CDR3, the DNA is TGCAGTGCTAGAGCTGGGCCGGTTAGTCAGCCCCAGCATTTT. As protein: CSARAGPVSQPQHF.

There are a few counts of this clonotype. In nucleotides, the CDR3 is TGTGCCAGCTCACCACTTGGACAGAATGAGCAGTTCTTC. Its protein is CASSPLGQNEQFF. The V and J genes are TRBV18 and TRBJ2-1; TRBD1 is a possible D gene (6 bases). The V gene's germline CDR1 is KGHSH and CDR2 LQKENI. V was clipped by 1 base and J by 7 bases, with 8 bases between them. This CDR3 comprises 13 residues.

The chain couples TRBV7-6 to TRBJ2-3; tentatively, D is TRBD2 (6 bases). There are 15 residues in the CDR3. V was pared by 5 bases and J by 4 bases, with 16 bases between. The germline V gene encodes CDR1 SGHVS and CDR2 FNYEAQ. The CDR3 bases are TGTGCCAGCAGCCTCCATCGGGAGCCGGCAGATACGCAGTATTTT. Protein: CASSLHREPADTQYF.

The CDR3 loop reads CASSFSLVSGLTDTQYF. CDR3 sequence (DNA): TGTGCCAGCAGCTTTTCCCTCGTTAGCGGGCTCACAGATACGCAGTATTTT. The chain is built from TRBV11-2 and TRBJ2-3; TRBD2 matches 7 bases. Germline CDR1 is SGHAT and CDR2 is FQNNGV. The CDR3 loop spans 17 amino acids. J lost 2 bases, V lost 3 bases, and 11 bases had no gene match. Full variable domain (outside the CDR3, taken from reference TRBV11-2 and TRBJ2-3): EAGVAQSPRYKIIEKRQSVAFWCNPISGHATLYWYQQILGQGPKLLIQFQNNGVVDDSQLPKDRFSAERLKGVDSTLKIQPAKLEDSAVYLCASSFSLVSGLTDTQYFGPGTRLTVL.

This chain uses TRBV6-2 or TRBV6-3 with TRBJ2-1; 11 nucleotides agree with TRBD2. The ends lost 7 bases at V and 10 bases at J; junction bases unmatched: 12. The CDR3 consists of 15 residues. The germline V gene has CDR1 MNHEY and CDR2 SVGEGT. The CDR3: CASTNQLAGATEQFF. The CDR3, as DNA: TGTGCCAGCACCAACCAACTAGCGGGAGCAACGGAGCAGTTCTTC.

V gene TRBV21-1 combines with J gene TRBJ2-7; the table's D gene call, TRBD2, was not cross checked with the DNA. TRBV21-1 is a known pseudogene. The CDR3 is made up of 16 amino acids. CDR3 sequence reads: CASSKGGIPSPYEQYF. The CDR3 coding sequence is TGTGCCAGCAGCAAAGGCGGGATTCCCTCCCCCTACGAGCAGTACTTC.